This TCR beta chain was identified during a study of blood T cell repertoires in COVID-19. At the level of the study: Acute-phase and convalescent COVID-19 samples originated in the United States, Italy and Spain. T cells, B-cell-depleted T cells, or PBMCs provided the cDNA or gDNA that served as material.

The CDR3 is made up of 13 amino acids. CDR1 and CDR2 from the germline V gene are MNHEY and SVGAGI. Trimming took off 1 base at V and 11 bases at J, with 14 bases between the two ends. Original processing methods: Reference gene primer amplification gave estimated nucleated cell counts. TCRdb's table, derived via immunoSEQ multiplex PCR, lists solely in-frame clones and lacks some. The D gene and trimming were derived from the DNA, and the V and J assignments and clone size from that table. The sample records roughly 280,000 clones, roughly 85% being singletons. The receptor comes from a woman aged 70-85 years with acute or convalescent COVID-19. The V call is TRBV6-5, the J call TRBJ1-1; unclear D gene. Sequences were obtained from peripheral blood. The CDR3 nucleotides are TGTGCCAGCAGTTACTTATTGTCGGGGAGGGCTTTCTTT. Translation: CASSYLLSGRAFF.